One sample yielded the 7 T cell receptor beta chains listed below, sequenced in a study of long-term antiretroviral therapy in people with HIV (dated by TCRdb to 2021 to 2024). The immunoSEQ hsTCRB v3.0 assay was used at survey level resolution to sequence the TRB variable region. The clones in this table, taken by TCRdb from immuneACCESS, are in-frame only. Not every clone is retained; where verified, under half of the shortfall comes from an unresolved V gene, and the cause of the rest is unknown. The sample has 15,000 to 20,000 clones on record, 76% of them singletons. The ten biggest clones cover under 15% of the sample. This material consisted of unsorted PBMCs, taken 0.5 years before starting antiretroviral therapy. These receptors originate from a woman between 50 and 59 years old with HIV.

This rearrangement joins TRBV10-2 to TRBJ2-2, with D hard to call. The CDR3 runs 12 residues. Deletions cut 6 bases from V and 6 bases from J, with 8 bases between. CDR1 is WSHSY and CDR2 is SAAADI in the germline V gene. The CDR3 protein is CASRTYPGELFF. The CDR3 bases are TGCGCCAGCAGAACCTACCCCGGGGAGCTGTTTTTT.

This chain connects TRBV30 to TRBJ1-1; no clear D gene. The germline V and J ends were trimmed by 4 bases and 5 bases, with 14 bases remaining between them. CDR1 is GTSNPN and CDR2 is SVGIG in the germline V gene (reference sequence). This CDR3 region has 13 residues. CDR3 region: CAWMTSLVTEAFF. DNA of the CDR3: TGTGCCTGGATGACATCGTTGGTAACTGAAGCTTTCTTT.

The chain uses TRBV13 and TRBJ2-1; unclear D gene. The germline gives CDR1 PRHDT, CDR2 FYEKMQ (reference sequence). The CDR3 has 15 residues. Trimming cost V 3 bases and J 2 bases, with 11 bases left between them. The CDR3, as DNA: TGTGCCAGCAGCTTGACTGGAAACGCCTACAATGAGCAGTTCTTC. This sequence encodes CASSLTGNAYNEQFF.

This clone was seen only once. The chain is built from TRBV6-5 and TRBJ1-1; D gene ambiguous. The CDR3 runs 13 residues. Looked up from germline, CDR1 is MNHEY and CDR2 is SVGAGI. Trimming removed 2 bases at V and 7 bases at J, with 11 bases between. CDR3 loop: CASSYRNGGEAFF. The DNA of the CDR3 is TGTGCCAGCAGTTACAGGAACGGAGGTGAAGCTTTCTTT.

The chain employs TRBV7-9 and TRBJ1-1; D call uncertain. Germline V lookup: CDR1 SEHNR, CDR2 FQNEAQ (reference sequence). CDR3 size: 12 residues. V was cut by 8 bases and J by 3 bases, with 10 bases left in between. The CDR3 loop reads CASREADTEAFF. The CDR3 nucleotides are TGTGCCAGCCGCGAGGCGGACACTGAAGCTTTCTTT.

The sample holds a few counts of this clone. The genes are TRBV5-1 and TRBJ1-4; weak D call: TRBD1 (5 bases). Trimming took off 1 base at V and 2 bases at J, with 6 bases between the two ends. Germline V gene sequence: CDR1 SGHRS, CDR2 YFSETQ. The CDR3 sequence is 14 residues long. The CDR3 DNA sequence: TGCGCCAGCAGCTTGTGGGGGACTAATGAAAAACTGTTTTTT. It yields the protein CASSLWGTNEKLFF. The variable domain in full, completed from reference TRBV5-1 and TRBJ1-4, reads KAGVTQTPRYLIKTRGQQVTLSCSPISGHRSVSWYQQTPGQGLQFLFEYFSETQRNKGNFPGRFSGRQFSNSRSEMNVSTLELGDSALYLCASSLWGTNEKLFFGSGTQLSVL.

J is TRBJ2-3 and V is TRBV5-1; 8 positions agree with TRBD2. The CDR3 sequence is 16 residues long. V shed 0 bases and J 1 base; nucleotides not matched to a gene: 4. Looked up from germline, CDR1 is SGHRS and CDR2 is YFSETQ. In DNA form, the CDR3 reads TGCGCCAGCAGCTTGGCCGGGGGGGCTGGCACAGATACGCAGTATTTT. Amino acid sequence: CASSLAGGAGTDTQYF.